This T cell receptor (beta chain) was observed in a study of regulatory T cells in long-lasting Graves disease. This clonotype was found many times. Combining iRepertoire HTBI primers with Arm-PCR of CDR3 regions, the authors built TCR beta libraries. Each CDR3 protein is one row after TCRdb ran MiXCR on the multiplex PCR reads. The repertoire includes about 540,000 distinct CDR3 sequences, around an eighth of them detected once, and about 10% sits in the top ten. Sample time point: newly diagnosed GD, antithyroid drugs for less than 3 months. Making the TCR library involved RNA that had been extracted from PBMCs. Trimming cost V 6 bases and J 3 bases; bases outside gene matches: 5. CDR3 size: 13 residues. Germline CDR1 and CDR2: SEHNR and FQNEAQ (reference sequence). These data also featured in a second study, about T cells in Graves' hyperthyroidism and ophthalmopathy. That paper states: Graves' hyperthyroidism was deemed stable absent ophthalmopathy progression within 18 months.

J is TRBJ2-7 and V is TRBV7-9, with 7 bases that match TRBD1. The sequencing here drew on peripheral blood mononuclear cells (PBMCs), taken at new diagnosis, from a patient treated with antithyroid drugs. The source of this sequence is a man younger than 45 with Graves disease. CDR3 DNA sequence: TGTGCCAGCAGTCATGGACAGGACTACGAGCAGTACTTC. Its translation is CASSHGQDYEQYF.